These 15 T cell receptor beta chains share one sample of origin, sequenced in a study of vaccination effects on CD4 cells after COVID-19. Repertoires were generated with immunoSEQ multiplex PCR, while TCRdb's copy carries only in-frame clones and drops some. The sample has about 38,000 clones, about 80% seen once. Antigen-specific CD4+ T cells were expanded (with viral peptide pools) by the ViraFEST assay ahead of sequencing. Following culture for about ten days, CD4+ T cells were isolated. Two-dose BNT162b2 or mRNA-1273 vaccination was given to participants. The antigens these receptors bind are not known. The sequencing here drew on CD4+ T cells from PBMCs cultured with HCoV-NL63 spike peptides, taken after COVID-19 vaccination. The receptors were sampled from a human donor who received a COVID-19 vaccine. Some clones in this sample may be carry-over from other donors' samples.

This clone has just a few counts. The rearrangement uses TRBV11-2 and TRBJ1-3; D is unclear. The germline V and J ends were trimmed by 5 bases and 2 bases, with 13 bases remaining between them. The CDR3 is 15 residues long. Germline V gives CDR1 SGHAT, CDR2 FQNNGV. The CDR3 loop is CASSDTRGAGNTIYF. The CDR3 bases are TGTGCCAGCAGCGATACTCGTGGCGCTGGAAACACCATATATTTT.

V gene TRBV18 combines with J gene TRBJ2-7, with no clear D. Germline V gene sequence: CDR1 KGHSH, CDR2 LQKENI. V was trimmed by 3 bases and J by 2 bases, leaving 8 bases between them. CDR3 length: 13 residues. In DNA, the CDR3 is TGTGCCAGCTCACCGGCCAGAACCTACGAGCAGTACGTC. Protein sequence: CASSPARTYEQYV.

This clone occurred once. This chain joins TRBV10-1 and TRBJ2-5; 8 bases are a match to TRBD1. This CDR3 is 16 amino acids long. Germline V CDR1 and CDR2: WNHNN, SYGVQD (reference sequence). Unmatched junction bases numbered 12, after V lost 4 bases and J lost 5 bases. Here the CDR3 reads CASSGFQGQGRETQYF. As DNA, the CDR3 is TGCGCCAGCAGTGGGTTCCAAGGACAGGGTCGGGAGACCCAGTACTTC.

This clone was picked up a small number of times. The CDR3 reads CASRQWTVTNSPLHF. Here the CDR3 DNA reads TGTGCCAGCAGACAGTGGACAGTAACAAACTCACCCCTCCACTTT. This rearrangement joins TRBV6-5 to TRBJ1-6, with D possibly matching TRBD1 (6 bases). The CDR3 totals 15 residues. CDR1 and CDR2 from the germline V gene are MNHEY and SVGAGI. V was trimmed by 6 bases and J by 10 bases, leaving 19 bases between them.

This clone was detected only once. In nucleotides, the CDR3 is TGTGCCAGCTCGGCAGGTTCAAGCTACAATGAGCAGTTCTTC. Protein: CASSAGSSYNEQFF. This chain connects TRBV18 to TRBJ2-1; D not resolved. V was cut by 6 bases and J by 3 bases, with 12 bases left in between. This CDR3 has 14 residues. Germline V gives CDR1 KGHSH, CDR2 LQKENI.

This chain connects TRBV7-2 to TRBJ2-1, with 11 positions matching TRBD2. Germline V gives CDR1 SGHTA, CDR2 FQGNSA. With 5 bases clipped from V and 10 bases from J, the junction kept 13 bases outside the gene matches. The CDR3 totals 16 residues. The CDR3 DNA sequence: TGTGCCAGCAGCAAAGATAGCGGGGGGGCCTTCTTGGAGCAGTTCTTC. Translation: CASSKDSGGAFLEQFF.

V usage is TRBV19 and J usage is TRBJ2-5; D could derive from TRBD1 or TRBD2 (5 bases each). V dropped 3 bases and J dropped 2 bases, with 16 bases sitting between them. The CDR3 length is 16 residues. Germline loops: CDR1 LNHDA, CDR2 SQIVND (reference sequence). Written as DNA, the CDR3 is TGTGCCAGTAGTATGACGGGGCCTGAACTGCAAGAGACCCAGTACTTC. This codes for CASSMTGPELQETQYF.

The genes are TRBV18 and TRBJ2-7; tentative D call: TRBD1 (6 bases). V gave up 3 bases and J gave up 2 bases, with 17 bases separating them. The CDR3 covers 16 residues. Per germline, CDR1 KGHSH and CDR2 LQKENI. The CDR3: CASSPRLGTSTYEQYF. The CDR3 DNA sequence: TGTGCCAGCTCACCCCGATTAGGGACAAGCACCTACGAGCAGTACTTC.

The DNA for the CDR3 is TGTGCCTGGAGTGTAAGGCGGGCCCCAGCTAACTATGGCTACACCTTC. Its translation is CAWSVRRAPANYGYTF. The chain joins TRBV30 to TRBJ1-2; D remains ambiguous. The CDR3 loop spans 16 amino acids. Trimming took off 0 bases at V and 0 bases at J, with 14 bases between the two ends. CDR1 and CDR2 from the germline V gene are GTSNPN and SVGIG (reference sequence).

The CDR3 DNA reads as TGTGCCAGCAGCTATCCTAGCGGGGGGGCATATACGCAGTATTTT. It specifies CASSYPSGGAYTQYF. V gene TRBV28 combines with J gene TRBJ2-3; TRBD2 matches 12 bases. The CDR3 extends over 15 amino acids. The J segment lost 7 bases and the V segment lost 6 bases, leaving 8 bases of the junction unmatched. Per the germline V gene, CDR1 is MDHEN and CDR2 is SYDVKM.

This rearrangement joins TRBV19 to TRBJ2-2; 11 bases map to TRBD2. Germline CDR1 LNHDA, CDR2 SQIVND (reference sequence). The V segment lost 7 bases and the J segment 0 bases; nucleotides outside the gene matches: 7. This CDR3 is 17 amino acids long. In nucleotides, the CDR3 is TGTGCCAGTACTCCGACTAGCGGGGCCTCGAACACCGGGGAGCTGTTTTTT. This sequence encodes CASTPTSGASNTGELFF.

The chain carries TRBV6-5 and TRBJ2-1; 7 bases map to TRBD1. CDR3 size: 15 residues. The germline CDR1 and CDR2 sequences are MNHEY and SVGAGI. With V trimmed by 4 bases and J by 7 bases, 10 bases remained unmatched. CDR3 nucleotides: TGTGCCAGCAGTTTACGGGACATCAGGGGGAATGAGCAGTTCTTC. Translated: CASSLRDIRGNEQFF.

This clone has more than one count but fewer than ten. The rearrangement links TRBV18 to TRBJ1-5, with D perhaps matching TRBD1 (6 bases). Germline V gives CDR1 KGHSH, CDR2 LQKENI. Trimming removed 1 base at V and 0 bases at J, with 10 bases between. The CDR3 contains 16 residues. CDR3 residues: CASSPQDRLSNQPQHF. The CDR3 DNA follows: TGTGCCAGCTCACCACAAGACAGGCTTAGCAATCAGCCCCAGCATTTT. Looking up the rest from reference TRBV18 and TRBJ1-5 gives the full variable domain: NAGVMQNPRHLVRRRGQEARLRCSPMKGHSHVYWYRQLPEEGLKFMVYLQKENIIDESGMPKERFSAEFPKEGPSILRIQQVVRGDSAAYFCASSPQDRLSNQPQHFGDGTRLSIL.

The V gene is TRBV2, the J gene TRBJ2-1, with a possible D match to TRBD1 (6 bases). Germline values: CDR1 SNHLY, CDR2 FYNNEI. CDR3 length equals 15 residues. V dropped 5 bases and J dropped 0 bases, with 11 bases sitting between them. CDR3 residues: CASSLQGSSYNEQFF. DNA for the CDR3: TGTGCCAGCAGTCTCCAGGGGAGCTCCTACAATGAGCAGTTCTTC. Based on the CDR3 plus reference TRBV2 and TRBJ2-1, the full variable domain is EPEVTQTPSHQVTQMGQEVILRCVPISNHLYFYWYRQILGQKVEFLVSFYNNEISEKSEIFDDQFSVERPDGSNFTLKIRSTKLEDSAMYFCASSLQGSSYNEQFFGPGTRLTVL.

The chain couples TRBV18 to TRBJ2-2; 8 bases align to TRBD1. This CDR3 has 13 amino acids. Looked up from germline, CDR1 is KGHSH and CDR2 is LQKENI. V shed 6 bases and J 4 bases; nucleotides not matched to a gene: 1. The CDR3 region is CASSDRGTGELFF. Here the CDR3 DNA reads TGTGCCAGCTCTGACAGGGGCACCGGGGAGCTGTTTTTT.